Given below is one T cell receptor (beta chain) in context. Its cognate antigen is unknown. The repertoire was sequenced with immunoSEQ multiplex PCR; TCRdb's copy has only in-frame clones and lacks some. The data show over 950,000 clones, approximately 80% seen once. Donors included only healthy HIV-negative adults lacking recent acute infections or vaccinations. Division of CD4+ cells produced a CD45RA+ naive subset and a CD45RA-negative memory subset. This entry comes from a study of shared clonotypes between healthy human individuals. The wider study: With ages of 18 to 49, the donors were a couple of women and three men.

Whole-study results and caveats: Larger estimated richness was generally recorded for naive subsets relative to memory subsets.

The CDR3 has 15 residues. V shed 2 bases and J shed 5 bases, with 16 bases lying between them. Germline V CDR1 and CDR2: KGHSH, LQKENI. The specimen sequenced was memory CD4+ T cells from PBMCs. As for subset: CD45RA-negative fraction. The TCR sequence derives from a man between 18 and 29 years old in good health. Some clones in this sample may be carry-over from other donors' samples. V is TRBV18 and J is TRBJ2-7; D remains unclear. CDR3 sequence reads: CASSPDGSDLDEQYF. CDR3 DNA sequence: TGTGCCAGCTCACCAGACGGCAGCGACCTTGACGAGCAGTACTTC.